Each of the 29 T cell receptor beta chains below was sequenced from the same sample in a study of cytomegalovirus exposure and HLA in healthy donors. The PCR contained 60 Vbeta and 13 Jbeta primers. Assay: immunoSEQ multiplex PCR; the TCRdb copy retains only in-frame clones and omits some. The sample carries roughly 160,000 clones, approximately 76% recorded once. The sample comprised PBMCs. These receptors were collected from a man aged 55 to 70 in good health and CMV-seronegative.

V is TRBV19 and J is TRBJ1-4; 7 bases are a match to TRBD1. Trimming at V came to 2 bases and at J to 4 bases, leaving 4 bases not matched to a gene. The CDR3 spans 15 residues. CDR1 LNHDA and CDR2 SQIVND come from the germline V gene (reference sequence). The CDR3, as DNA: TGTGCCAGTAGTATACGGGACAGCCGTAATGAAAAACTGTTTTTT. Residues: CASSIRDSRNEKLFF. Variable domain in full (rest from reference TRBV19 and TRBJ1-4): DGGITQSPKYLFRKEGQNVTLSCEQNLNHDAMYWYRQDPGQGLRLIYYSQIVNDFQKGDIAEGYSVSREKKESFPLTVTSAQKNPTAFYLCASSIRDSRNEKLFFGSGTQLSVL.

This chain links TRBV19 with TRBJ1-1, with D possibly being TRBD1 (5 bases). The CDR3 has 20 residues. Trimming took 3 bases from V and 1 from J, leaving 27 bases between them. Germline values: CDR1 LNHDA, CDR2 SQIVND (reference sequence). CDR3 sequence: CASSIVGFRGRRGRNTEAFF. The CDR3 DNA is TGTGCCAGTAGTATCGTCGGGTTCAGAGGGCGACGGGGGAGGAACACTGAAGCTTTCTTT.

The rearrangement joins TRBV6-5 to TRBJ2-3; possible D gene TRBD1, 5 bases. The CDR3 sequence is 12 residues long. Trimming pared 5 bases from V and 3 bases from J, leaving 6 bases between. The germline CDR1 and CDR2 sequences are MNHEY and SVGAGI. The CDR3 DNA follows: TGTGCCAGCAGTCACAGGACAGATACGCAGTATTTT. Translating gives CASSHRTDTQYF.

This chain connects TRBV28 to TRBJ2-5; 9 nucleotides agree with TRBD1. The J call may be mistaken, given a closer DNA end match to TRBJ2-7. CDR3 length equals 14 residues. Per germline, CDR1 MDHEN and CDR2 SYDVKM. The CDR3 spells CASIPGTGPHEQYF. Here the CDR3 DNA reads TGTGCCAGCATCCCCGGGACAGGGCCCCACGAGCAGTACTTC.

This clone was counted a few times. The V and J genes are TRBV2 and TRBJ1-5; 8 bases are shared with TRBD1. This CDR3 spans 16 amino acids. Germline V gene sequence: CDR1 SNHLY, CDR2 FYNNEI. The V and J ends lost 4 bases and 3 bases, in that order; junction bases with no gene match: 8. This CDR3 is CASSGMQGALNQPQHF. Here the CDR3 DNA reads TGTGCCAGCAGTGGGATGCAGGGGGCCCTCAATCAGCCCCAGCATTTT. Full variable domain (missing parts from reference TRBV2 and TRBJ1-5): EPEVTQTPSHQVTQMGQEVILRCVPISNHLYFYWYRQILGQKVEFLVSFYNNEISEKSEIFDDQFSVERPDGSNFTLKIRSTKLEDSAMYFCASSGMQGALNQPQHFGDGTRLSIL.

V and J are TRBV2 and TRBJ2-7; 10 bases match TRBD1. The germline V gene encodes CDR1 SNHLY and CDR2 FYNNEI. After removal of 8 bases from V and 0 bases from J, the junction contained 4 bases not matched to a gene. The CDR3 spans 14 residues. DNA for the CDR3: TGTGCCAGCTCGGACAGGGGGTCCTCCTACGAGCAGTACTTC. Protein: CASSDRGSSYEQYF.

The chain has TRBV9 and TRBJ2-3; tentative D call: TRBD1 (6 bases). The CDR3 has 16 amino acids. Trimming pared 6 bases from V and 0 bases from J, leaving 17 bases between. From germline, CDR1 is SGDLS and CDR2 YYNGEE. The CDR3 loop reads CASKPNLGGSTDTQYF. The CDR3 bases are TGTGCCAGCAAGCCAAATTTAGGGGGTAGCACAGATACGCAGTATTTT.

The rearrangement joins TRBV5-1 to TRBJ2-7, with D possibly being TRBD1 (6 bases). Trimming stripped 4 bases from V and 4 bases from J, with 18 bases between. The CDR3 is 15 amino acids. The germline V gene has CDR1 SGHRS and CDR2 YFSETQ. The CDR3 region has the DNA TGCGCCAGCAGCATTCTTTCAGGGGCCTTTTACGAGCAGTACTTC. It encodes CASSILSGAFYEQYF.

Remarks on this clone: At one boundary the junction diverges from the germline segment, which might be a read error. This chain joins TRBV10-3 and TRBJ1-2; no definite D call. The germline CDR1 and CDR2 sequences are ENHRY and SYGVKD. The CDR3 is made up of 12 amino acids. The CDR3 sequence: CATSEGLEGYTF. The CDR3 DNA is TGTGCCACCAGTGAGGGCCTCGAAGGCTACACCTTC.

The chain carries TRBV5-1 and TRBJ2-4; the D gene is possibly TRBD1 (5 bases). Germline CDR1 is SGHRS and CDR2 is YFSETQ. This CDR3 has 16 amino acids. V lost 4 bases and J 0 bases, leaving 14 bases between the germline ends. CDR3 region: CASSPGQSLAKNIQYF. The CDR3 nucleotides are TGCGCCAGCAGCCCTGGACAATCACTAGCCAAAAACATTCAGTACTTC.

CDR3 coding DNA: TGCGCCAGCAGCCAAGTATGGGACAGGGCAGGTGAAAAACTGTTTTTT. Amino acid sequence: CASSQVWDRAGEKLFF. The chain links TRBV4-3 to TRBJ1-4, with 9 bases that match TRBD1. The CDR3 covers 16 residues. The V and J ends lost 1 base and 7 bases, in that order; junction bases with no gene match: 7. Per the germline V gene, CDR1 is LGHNA and CDR2 is YSLEER.

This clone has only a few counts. The CDR3 DNA is TGCAGCGTTCGGACAGGGTTTGATCCCTACGAGCAGTACTTC. Its translation: CSVRTGFDPYEQYF. The V call is TRBV29-1, the J call TRBJ2-7, with TRBD1 identical over 8 bases. V lost 5 bases and J lost 2; bases outside the gene matches: 8. The CDR3 covers 14 residues. Germline-derived CDR1 and CDR2 are SQVTM and ANQGSEA.

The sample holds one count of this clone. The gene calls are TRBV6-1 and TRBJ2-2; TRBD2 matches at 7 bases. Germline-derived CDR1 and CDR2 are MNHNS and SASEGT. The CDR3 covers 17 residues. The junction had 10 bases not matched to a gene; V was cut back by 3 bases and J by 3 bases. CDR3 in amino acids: CASSEHLDGGYTGELFF. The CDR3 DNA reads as TGTGCCAGCAGTGAGCACCTGGACGGGGGGTACACCGGGGAGCTGTTTTTT.

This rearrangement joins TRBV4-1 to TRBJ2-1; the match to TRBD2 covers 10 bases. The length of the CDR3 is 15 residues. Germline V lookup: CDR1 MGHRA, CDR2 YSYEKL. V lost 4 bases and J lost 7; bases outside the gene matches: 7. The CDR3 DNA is TGCGCCAGCAGCCTACTACTAGCGGGGTCAAATGAGCAGTTCTTC. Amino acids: CASSLLLAGSNEQFF.

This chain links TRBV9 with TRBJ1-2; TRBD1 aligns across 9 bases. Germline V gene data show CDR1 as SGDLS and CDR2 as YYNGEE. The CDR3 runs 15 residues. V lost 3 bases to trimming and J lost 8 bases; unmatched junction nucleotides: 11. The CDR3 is CASSAATGGWEGYTF. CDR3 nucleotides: TGTGCCAGCAGCGCAGCCACAGGGGGCTGGGAAGGCTACACCTTC.

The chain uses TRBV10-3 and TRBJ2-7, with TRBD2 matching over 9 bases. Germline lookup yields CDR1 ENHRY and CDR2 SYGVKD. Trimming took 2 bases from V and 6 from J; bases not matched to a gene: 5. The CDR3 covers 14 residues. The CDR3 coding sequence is TGTGCCATCAGTGAGACTAGCGGGTGGGGCGAGCAGTACTTC. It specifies CAISETSGWGEQYF.

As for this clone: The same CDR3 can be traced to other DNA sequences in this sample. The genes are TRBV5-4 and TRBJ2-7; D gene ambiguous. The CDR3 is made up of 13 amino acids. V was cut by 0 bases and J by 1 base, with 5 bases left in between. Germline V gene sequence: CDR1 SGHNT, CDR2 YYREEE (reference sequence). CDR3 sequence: CASSLGRSYEQYF. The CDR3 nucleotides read TGTGCCAGCAGCTTGGGCAGGTCCTACGAGCAGTACTTC.

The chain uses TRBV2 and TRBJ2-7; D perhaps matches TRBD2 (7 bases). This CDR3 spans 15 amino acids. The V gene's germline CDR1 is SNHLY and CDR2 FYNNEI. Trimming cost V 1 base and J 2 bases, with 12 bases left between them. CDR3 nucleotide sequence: TGTGCCAGCAGTGAAGAGGCGGGGGCCCCCTACGAGCAGTACTTC. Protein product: CASSEEAGAPYEQYF.

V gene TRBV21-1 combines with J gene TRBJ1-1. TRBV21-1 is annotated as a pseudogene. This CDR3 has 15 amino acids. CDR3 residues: CASSAPGEGAAEAFF. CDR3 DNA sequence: TGTGCCAGCAGCGCCCCAGGGGAGGGTGCGGCTGAAGCTTTCTTT.

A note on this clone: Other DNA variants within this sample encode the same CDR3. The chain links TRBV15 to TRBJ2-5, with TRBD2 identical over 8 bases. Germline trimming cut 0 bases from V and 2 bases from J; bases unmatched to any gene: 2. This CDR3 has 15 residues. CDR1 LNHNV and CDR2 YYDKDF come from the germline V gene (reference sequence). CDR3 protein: CATSRDRGGQETQYF. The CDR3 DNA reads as TGTGCCACCAGCAGAGATCGGGGGGGGCAAGAGACCCAGTACTTC.

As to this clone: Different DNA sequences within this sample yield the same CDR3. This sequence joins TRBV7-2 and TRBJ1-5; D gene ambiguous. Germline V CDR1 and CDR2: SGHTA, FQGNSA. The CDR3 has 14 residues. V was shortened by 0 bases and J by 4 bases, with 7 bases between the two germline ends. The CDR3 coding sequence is TGTGCCAGCAGCTTAGCGCCCGGGAATCAGCCCCAGCATTTT. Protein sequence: CASSLAPGNQPQHF.

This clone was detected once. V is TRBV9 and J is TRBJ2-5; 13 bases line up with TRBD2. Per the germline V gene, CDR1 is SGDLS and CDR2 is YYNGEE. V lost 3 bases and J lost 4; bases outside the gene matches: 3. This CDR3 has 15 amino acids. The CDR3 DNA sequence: TGTGCCAGCAGCGCTACTAGCGGGGGGGCAGAGACCCAGTACTTC. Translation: CASSATSGGAETQYF.

The CDR3 loop reads CASSLSPGLEGEQYF. The CDR3 DNA follows: TGTGCCAGCAGCTTGTCACCGGGACTAGAGGGCGAGCAGTACTTC. The rearrangement joins TRBV5-4 to TRBJ2-7, with 8 bases aligning to TRBD2. Trimming cost V 1 base and J 6 bases; bases outside gene matches: 9. CDR1 SGHNT and CDR2 YYREEE come from the germline V gene (reference sequence). The CDR3 consists of 15 residues. The full variable domain, rest sourced from reference TRBV5-4 and TRBJ2-7, is ETGVTQSPTHLIKTRGQQVTLRCSSQSGHNTVSWYQQALGQGPQFIFQYYREEENGRGNFPPRFSGLQFPNYSSELNVNALELDDSALYLCASSLSPGLEGEQYFGPGTRLTVT.

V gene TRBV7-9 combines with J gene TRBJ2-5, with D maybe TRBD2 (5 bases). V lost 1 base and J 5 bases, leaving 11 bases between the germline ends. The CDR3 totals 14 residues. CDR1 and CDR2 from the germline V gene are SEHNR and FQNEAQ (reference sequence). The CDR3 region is CASSLGEGSETQYF. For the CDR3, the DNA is TGTGCCAGCAGCTTAGGGGAAGGGAGCGAGACCCAGTACTTC.

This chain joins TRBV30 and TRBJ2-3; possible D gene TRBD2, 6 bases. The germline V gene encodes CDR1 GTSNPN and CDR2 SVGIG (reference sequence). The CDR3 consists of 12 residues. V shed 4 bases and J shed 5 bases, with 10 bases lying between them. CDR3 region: CAWTGGGDTQYF. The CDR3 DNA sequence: TGTGCCTGGACCGGGGGAGGAGATACGCAGTATTTT.

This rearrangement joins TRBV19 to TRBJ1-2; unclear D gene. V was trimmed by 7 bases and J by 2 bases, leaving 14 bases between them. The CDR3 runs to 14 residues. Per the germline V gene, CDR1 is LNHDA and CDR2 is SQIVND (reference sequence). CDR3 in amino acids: CASNRWASNYGYTF. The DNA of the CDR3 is TGTGCCAGTAACCGATGGGCATCGAACTATGGCTACACCTTC.

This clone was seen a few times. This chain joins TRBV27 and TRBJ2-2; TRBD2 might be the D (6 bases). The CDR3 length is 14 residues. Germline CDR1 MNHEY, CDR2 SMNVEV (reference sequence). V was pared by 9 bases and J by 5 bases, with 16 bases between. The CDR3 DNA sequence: TGTGCCAGTCGACTAGAAAGAGGAACCGGGGAGCTGTTTTTT. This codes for CASRLERGTGELFF.

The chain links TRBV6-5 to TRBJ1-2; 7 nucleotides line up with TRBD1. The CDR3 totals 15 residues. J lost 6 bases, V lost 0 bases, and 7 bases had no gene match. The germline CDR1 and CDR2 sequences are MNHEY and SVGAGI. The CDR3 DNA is TGTGCCAGCAGTTACTCGTTACAGGGGCGGAATGGCTACACCTTC. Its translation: CASSYSLQGRNGYTF.

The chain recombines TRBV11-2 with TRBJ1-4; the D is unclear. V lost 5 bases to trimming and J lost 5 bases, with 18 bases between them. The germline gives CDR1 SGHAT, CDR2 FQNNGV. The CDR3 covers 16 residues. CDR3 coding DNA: TGTGCCAGCAGCCCCGACAACGCGGGCCTGAATGAAAAACTGTTTTTT. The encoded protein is CASSPDNAGLNEKLFF.